The 17 T cell receptor beta chains given below trace back to one sample, sequenced in a study of read filtering for tumor transcriptome and immune sequencing. From roughly 390 ng of RNA, a library with molecular barcoded alpha/delta and beta/gamma adaptors was made. A single record per CDR3 protein comes from TCRdb applying MiXCR to the reads. This sample has some 46,000 distinct CDR3 sequences; about 20% occur once, and the top ten carry approximately 40%. Sample: a population of CD138-negative cells sorted from bone marrow. The receptors stem from a donor older than 35 with multiple myeloma.

The rearrangement links TRBV4-1 to TRBJ2-7; 7 bases align to TRBD1. Germline V CDR1 and CDR2: MGHRA, YSYEKL. Trimming cost V 1 base and J 6 bases; bases outside gene matches: 12. The CDR3 runs 16 residues. The CDR3 DNA follows: TGCGCCAGCAGCCAAGGGACAGGCCCTTACCTTGGCGAGCAGTACTTC. Encoded protein: CASSQGTGPYLGEQYF.

There are a few counts of this clonotype. The chain carries TRBV18 and TRBJ2-3; no clear D gene. The V and J ends lost 2 bases and 4 bases respectively, with 10 bases between them. The CDR3 length is 14 residues. CDR1 is KGHSH, CDR2 LQKENI, per germline. The CDR3 DNA sequence: TGTGCCAGCTCACCAGAAATACGGGCAGATACGCAGTATTTT. Its translation is CASSPEIRADTQYF.

In this sample, this clonotype turned up many times. The J gene is TRBJ1-2, the V gene TRBV27; TRBD1 might be the D (6 bases). The CDR3 loop spans 13 amino acids. Germline CDR1 is MNHEY and CDR2 is SMNVEV (reference sequence). V was trimmed by 6 bases and J by 7 bases, leaving 15 bases between them. This CDR3 reads CASSFTGLGGYTF. The CDR3 nucleotides read TGTGCCAGCAGCTTCACAGGGCTGGGTGGCTACACCTTC.

This clonotype showed up many times. J is TRBJ2-6 and V is TRBV4-2; D is perhaps TRBD2 (6 bases). Germline V gene lookup returns CDR1 LGHNA and CDR2 YNFKEQ. Trimming took 4 bases from V and 1 from J, leaving 11 bases between them. This CDR3 contains 16 residues. The CDR3 DNA is TGTGCCAGCAGCCCGGGAGATGTGTCTGGGGCCAACGTCCTGACTTTC. Translated, it gives CASSPGDVSGANVLTF.

Ten or more counts support this clonotype. V gene TRBV6-5 combines with J gene TRBJ2-1; D unclear. The V gene's germline CDR1 is MNHEY and CDR2 SVGAGI. Trimming shortened V by 9 bases and J by 3 bases, and 18 bases separated the two germline ends. CDR3 size: 15 residues. CDR3 loop: CASNYGLSFYNEQFF. CDR3 bases: TGTGCCAGTAATTACGGGCTCTCGTTCTACAATGAGCAGTTCTTC.

This clonotype has a count of ten or more. The chain joins TRBV2 to TRBJ2-1; 7 bases map to TRBD2. V shed 8 bases, J shed 4 bases, and the junction held 11 bases outside the gene matches. Per the germline V gene, CDR1 is SNHLY and CDR2 is FYNNEI. This CDR3 spans 15 amino acids. CDR3 sequence (DNA): TGTGCCAGCCCGAGGGAGCGGGATGCGTACAATGAGCAGTTCTTC. It is translated as CASPRERDAYNEQFF.

This clonotype was recorded at least ten times. The chain recombines TRBV18 with TRBJ2-6; TRBD1 matches 7 bases. The CDR3 extends over 17 amino acids. V lost 3 bases and J lost 2; bases outside the gene matches: 7. CDR1 KGHSH and CDR2 LQKENI come from the germline V gene. The CDR3 DNA sequence: TGTGCCAGCTCACCGAAGATAGGGGGCACTGGGGCCAACGTCCTGACTTTC. Its translation is CASSPKIGGTGANVLTF.

V gene TRBV7-9 combines with J gene TRBJ2-1; 11 bases agree with TRBD2. V was pared by 2 bases and J by 4 bases, with 10 bases of the junction left unmatched. Germline V gene sequence: CDR1 SEHNR, CDR2 FQNEAQ (reference sequence). The CDR3 has 18 residues. DNA of the CDR3: TGTGCCAGCAGCTTATTGCTACCGGCTAGCGGGAGGTACAATGAGCAGTTCTTC. Its translation is CASSLLLPASGRYNEQFF.

A remark on this clonotype: A much larger clone lies a single base off, so this may be a read error. The chain carries TRBV12-3 or TRBV12-4 and TRBJ1-2, with a tentative D call TRBD1 (5 bases). V gave up 7 bases and J gave up 10 bases, with 22 bases separating them. This CDR3 comprises 14 residues. This chain's CDR3 is CASKGTARSFDYTF. As DNA, the CDR3 is TGTGCCAGCAAGGGGACCGCCCGAAGCTTTGACTACACCTTC.

This clonotype appeared once. A read error may produce the germline difference seen at one junction end. The chain joins TRBV28 to TRBJ2-1, with 7 nucleotides matching TRBD2. The CDR3 runs 16 residues. The germline V gene encodes CDR1 MDHEN and CDR2 SYDVKM. The CDR3 DNA reads TGTGCCAGCAGGACGCCTAGAGGGAGGGCCTTCGATGAGGAGTTCTTC. Translation: CASRTPRGRAFDEEFF.

The chain has TRBV18 and TRBJ1-5, with 7 bases fitting TRBD1. V dropped 6 bases and J dropped 3; count of bases not matched to a gene: 17. This CDR3 contains 18 residues. Germline CDR1 KGHSH, CDR2 LQKENI. CDR3 in amino acids: CASSSGTARQRYNQPQHF. In DNA, the CDR3 is TGTGCCAGCTCGTCCGGGACAGCACGACAAAGATACAATCAGCCCCAGCATTTT.

There are many counts of this clonotype. The chain combines TRBV28 with TRBJ2-7; the D gene is possibly TRBD1 (6 bases). Germline-derived CDR1 and CDR2 are MDHEN and SYDVKM. The CDR3 runs to 14 residues. The germline V and J ends were trimmed by 5 bases and 4 bases, with 15 bases remaining between them. The CDR3 nucleotides read TGTGCCAGCAGTCCGGGACACGCACAATACGAGCAGTACTTC. It specifies CASSPGHAQYEQYF. Based on the CDR3 plus reference TRBV28 and TRBJ2-7, the full variable domain is DVKVTQSSRYLVKRTGEKVFLECVQDMDHENMFWYRQDPGLGLRLIYFSYDVKMKEKGDIPEGYSVSREKKERFSLILESASTNQTSMYLCASSPGHAQYEQYFGPGTRLTVT.

This clonotype was seen repeatedly, ten times or more. The chain carries TRBV12-3 or TRBV12-4 and TRBJ1-1; no definite D call. The CDR3 spans 11 residues. The CDR3 bases are TGTGCGGCGGCAACTAACACTGAAGCTTTCTTT. Translation: CAAATNTEAFF.

A note on this clonotype: A single base separates this from a much larger clone, so it may be a read error. This chain joins TRBV14 and TRBJ1-5, with D possibly matching TRBD1 (9 bases). The DNA end favors TRBJ2-3, so the J call may be wrong. Germline values: CDR1 SGHDN, CDR2 FVKESK. The CDR3 covers 19 residues. The DNA of the CDR3 is TGTGCCAGCAGCCACCCCGGGACAGGGACTAGTTATAGCAATCAGCCCCAGTATTTT. Protein product: CASSHPGTGTSYSNQPQYF.

Concerning this clonotype itself: A much bigger clone sits one base away, suggesting this may be a read error. The chain is built from TRBV7-2 and TRBJ2-3; D is possibly TRBD2 (5 bases). The germline V gene encodes CDR1 SGHTA and CDR2 FQGNSA. The CDR3 is 13 amino acids. DNA for the CDR3: TGTGCCAGCAGCATCTCTGGAGGCGATACGCGGTATTTT. It specifies CASSISGGDTRYF.

This clonotype was observed many times. The chain employs TRBV28 and TRBJ2-5; TRBD2 agrees at 12 bases. J lost 5 bases, V lost 3 bases, and 4 bases had no gene match. The CDR3 runs 15 residues. Germline V gene lookup returns CDR1 MDHEN and CDR2 SYDVKM. CDR3 nucleotides: TGTGCCAGCAGTTTGCGGCTAGCGGGAGGGGAGACCCAGTACTTC. Its protein is CASSLRLAGGETQYF.

This clonotype was seen at least ten times. This chain links TRBV2 with TRBJ2-7; the match to TRBD2 covers 14 bases. The CDR3 spans 16 residues. V lost 6 bases, J lost 3 bases, and 7 bases stayed unmatched. Germline-derived CDR1 and CDR2 are SNHLY and FYNNEI. CDR3 bases: TGTGCCAGCAGCGGGGGACTAGCGGGAGTTCGCTACGAGCAGTACTTC. Its translation: CASSGGLAGVRYEQYF. Using reference TRBV2 and TRBJ2-7 for the parts outside the CDR3, the full variable domain is EPEVTQTPSHQVTQMGQEVILRCVPISNHLYFYWYRQILGQKVEFLVSFYNNEISEKSEIFDDQFSVERPDGSNFTLKIRSTKLEDSAMYFCASSGGLAGVRYEQYFGPGTRLTVT.